This T cell receptor beta chain was observed in a study of T cell responses to AZD1222 COVID-19 vaccine. Overall study results and limits: Females outnumbered males among donors, who were mostly white British; clonal diversity was possibly underestimated.

Pooling was applied to second doses at about 4 or about 12 weeks. Using immunoSEQ multiplex PCR, the repertoire was profiled, and TCRdb retains in-frame clones only, with some absent. The sample holds more than 80,000 clones; roughly nine tenths are singletons and the top ten take 2% to 2.5%. Trimming removed 3 bases from V and 9 bases from J, with 12 bases in between. Germline lookup yields CDR1 GTSNPN and CDR2 SVGIG (reference sequence). CDR3 length: 13 residues. In regard to this clone: Its antigen remains unidentified.

The receptor was isolated from an adult who received the AZD1222 COVID-19 vaccine. The gene calls are TRBV30 and TRBJ1-6; no definite D call. Sequencing used peripheral blood, obtained 28 days after the second AZD1222 dose. The CDR3 sequence: CAWSRQEGSPLHF. DNA of the CDR3: TGTGCCTGGAGCCGGCAGGAAGGTTCACCCCTCCACTTT.